This entry lists 26 T cell receptor beta chains sequenced from one sample in a study of human CD8 memory T cell subsets. Classification as TPEX applied to CCR7+ PD-1+ TIGIT+ early memory CD8+ T cells bearing exhausted-like traits. A UMI-labeled 5' RACE approach was the method that produced the TCR beta libraries. TCRdb reprocessed the 5' RACE reads and keeps a single row for each CDR3 protein, giving no DNA. The repertoire table contains about 6,500 distinct CDR3 sequences. Material for sequencing was CD8+ T cells from PBMCs. The source of these receptors is a human donor in good health.

V usage is TRBV11-2 and J usage is TRBJ2-3. CDR3 length equals 13 residues. The germline CDR1 and CDR2 sequences are SGHAT and FQNNGV. This CDR3 reads CASSWVPRDTQYF.

The chain recombines TRBV7-6 with TRBJ1-1. The CDR3 is 13 residues long. CDR1 is SGHVS and CDR2 is FNYEAQ in the germline V gene. CDR3 sequence reads: CASRLAGSTEAFF.

The chain recombines TRBV14 with TRBJ1-4; the TCRdb D gene call, TRBD1, has no DNA to confirm it. CDR1 and CDR2 from the germline V gene are SGHDN and FVKESK. This CDR3 is built from 18 residues. The CDR3 here is CASSPRPGQGLTNEKLFF.

The chain recombines TRBV27 with TRBJ2-1; TCRdb lists TRBD2, though no DNA is available to test this call. CDR1 and CDR2 (germline): MNHEY, SMNVEV (reference sequence). There are 15 residues in the CDR3. The CDR3 sequence is CASSLSFAGGDEQFF.

This clonotype shows up as medium-sized by frequency. This chain links TRBV11-2 with TRBJ1-2; the D call of TRBD1 rests on TCRdb alone, since no DNA is present to check it. This CDR3 comprises 13 residues. CDR1 is SGHAT, CDR2 FQNNGV, per germline. The CDR3 sequence: CASSSGTGHGYTF.

V and J are TRBV10-3 and TRBJ2-7. The CDR3 runs to 14 residues. The germline CDR1 and CDR2 sequences are ENHRY and SYGVKD. The CDR3 protein is CAISDERWDYEQYF.

The CDR3 sequence is CASSSPREGTYEQYF. The rearrangement links TRBV6-5 to TRBJ2-7; TCRdb's D call, TRBD2, is unchecked because there is no DNA. Germline lookup yields CDR1 MNHEY and CDR2 SVGAGI. This CDR3 is built from 15 residues.

The chain uses TRBV9 and TRBJ2-5; TCRdb names TRBD1, which stays unverified in the absence of DNA. Germline V gene data show CDR1 as SGDLS and CDR2 as YYNGEE. The CDR3 runs 15 residues. The CDR3 protein is CASSVGGAGMETQYF.

The chain couples TRBV7-6 to TRBJ1-3; the D call from TCRdb, TRBD1, cannot be confirmed without DNA. CDR1 SGHVS and CDR2 FNYEAQ come from the germline V gene. CDR3 length: 13 residues. CDR3 loop: CASGRDTGNTIYF.

The chain links TRBV3-1 to TRBJ1-3. Germline CDR1 reads LGHDT; CDR2 reads YNNKEL (reference sequence). The CDR3 contains 16 residues. This CDR3 is CASSQGGGYSGNTIYF.

This rearrangement joins TRBV15 to TRBJ2-1; TCRdb designates TRBD2, a call that cannot be tested without DNA. Germline loops: CDR1 LNHNV, CDR2 YYDKDF (reference sequence). This CDR3 spans 15 amino acids. The CDR3 loop reads CATSRGLAMSNEQFF.

The chain recombines TRBV10-3 with TRBJ2-1; the D gene TCRdb calls, TRBD2, cannot be checked with no DNA. From germline, CDR1 is ENHRY and CDR2 SYGVKD. This CDR3 has 19 amino acids. This CDR3 reads CAISVVPSGSVTAYNEQFF.

This rearrangement joins TRBV6-1 to TRBJ2-1; TCRdb proposes TRBD1, but this gene call is untestable without DNA. Germline CDR1 MNHNS, CDR2 SASEGT. The CDR3 covers 16 residues. CDR3 protein: CASNRAPGTSVDEQFF.

The CDR3 region is CASSLDGRFVYEQYF. The chain joins TRBV11-2 to TRBJ2-7. CDR1 SGHAT and CDR2 FQNNGV come from the germline V gene. This CDR3 comprises 15 residues. The variable domain in full, with the rest retrieved from reference TRBV11-2 and TRBJ2-7, is EAGVAQSPRYKIIEKRQSVAFWCNPISGHATLYWYQQILGQGPKLLIQFQNNGVVDDSQLPKDRFSAERLKGVDSTLKIQPAKLEDSAVYLCASSLDGRFVYEQYFGPGTRLTVT.

This chain links TRBV5-5 with TRBJ2-1; TCRdb proposes TRBD1, but this gene call is untestable without DNA. Germline assignment: CDR1 SGHKS and CDR2 YYEKEE (reference sequence). CDR3 length equals 16 residues. This CDR3 reads CASSLGQGAMNNEQFF.

The chain employs TRBV20-1 and TRBJ2-7; with no DNA, the TCRdb D assignment of TRBD1 cannot be verified. Germline assignment: CDR1 DFQATT and CDR2 SNEGSKA (reference sequence). This CDR3 comprises 15 residues. CDR3 loop: CSAMARDSFSYEQYF.

The chain employs TRBV6-1 and TRBJ1-5; TCRdb picks TRBD1, but there is no DNA to check that call. Germline V gives CDR1 MNHNS, CDR2 SASEGT. CDR3 length: 15 residues. The CDR3 region is CASSSLDRGGWPQHF.

The gene calls are TRBV20-1 and TRBJ2-2. The CDR3 is 12 amino acids. Germline loops: CDR1 DFQATT, CDR2 SNEGSKA (reference sequence). The chain's CDR3 is CSASPVAGELFF.

The CDR3: CASSEGAAWQYF. The chain has TRBV2 and TRBJ2-3; TCRdb returns TRBD1, unconfirmable since there is no DNA. Germline V lookup: CDR1 SNHLY, CDR2 FYNNEI. This CDR3 comprises 12 residues.

This rearrangement joins TRBV2 to TRBJ2-5. The CDR3 has 13 amino acids. Germline CDR1 reads SNHLY; CDR2 reads FYNNEI. The CDR3 sequence is CASSGLIAETQYF.

The CDR3 loop reads CASSLDLRGTYEQYF. The chain uses TRBV7-2 and TRBJ2-7. There are 15 residues in the CDR3. CDR1 and CDR2 (germline): SGHTA, FQGNSA.

This clonotype is labeled medium-sized (0.01 to 0.1%) based on frequency. The chain uses TRBV5-6 and TRBJ2-3. The CDR3 loop spans 12 amino acids. Per germline, CDR1 SGHDT and CDR2 YYEEEE. This CDR3 is CASSLVSDTQYF.

This clonotype is identified as medium-sized from frequency. The chain carries TRBV28 and TRBJ2-3; TCRdb's D call, TRBD2, is unchecked because there is no DNA. Germline V gene sequence: CDR1 MDHEN, CDR2 SYDVKM. This CDR3 region has 15 residues. Here the CDR3 reads CASSLGGGGTDTQYF.

This clonotype is called medium-sized based on its frequency. The rearrangement links TRBV7-9 to TRBJ2-2; the TCRdb call, TRBD1, lacks DNA for checking. The germline V gene encodes CDR1 SEHNR and CDR2 FQNEAQ (reference sequence). The CDR3 extends over 15 amino acids. This chain's CDR3 is CASTGDRGDTGELFF.

V gene TRBV14 combines with J gene TRBJ2-1; the TCRdb D gene call, TRBD2, has no DNA to confirm it. The CDR3 loop spans 16 amino acids. Germline assignment: CDR1 SGHDN and CDR2 FVKESK. The CDR3 spells CASSDLAGEIYNEQFF.

The J gene is TRBJ2-3, the V gene TRBV20-1. The CDR3 is made up of 15 amino acids. Per germline, CDR1 DFQATT and CDR2 SNEGSKA (reference sequence). CDR3 region: CSARVDLGVEDTQYF.